Presented here are 24 T cell receptor beta chains from one specimen sequenced in a study. From the 5' RACE reads, TCRdb called clonotypes with MiXCR, one entry per CDR3 protein. This sample has nearly 55,000 distinct CDR3 sequences, with around 24% found just once. Specimen: tumor-infiltrating naive CD4+ T cells sorted from the breast tumor. Noted subset: naive CD4+ T cells, CD4+CD45RA+CD25-. The receptors come from a female donor with breast cancer.

CDR3 sequence: CASSSRTGREAFF. CDR3 DNA sequence: TGTGCCAGCAGCTCCCGGACAGGGCGTGAAGCTTTCTTT. The chain employs TRBV5-6 and TRBJ1-1; 8 nucleotides match TRBD1. The CDR3 has 13 residues. Looked up from germline, CDR1 is SGHDT and CDR2 is YYEEEE. The J segment lost 7 bases and the V segment lost 3 bases, leaving 5 bases of the junction unmatched.

This clonotype was seen many times. The J gene is TRBJ1-2, the V gene TRBV15, with 8 bases that match TRBD1. J was trimmed by 3 bases and V by 1 base; bases with no gene match: 4. The CDR3 totals 15 residues. Germline V lookup: CDR1 LNHNV, CDR2 YYDKDF (reference sequence). CDR3 region: CATSRGGQGDYGYTF. CDR3 coding DNA: TGTGCCACCAGCAGAGGCGGACAGGGCGACTATGGCTACACCTTC.

J is TRBJ1-2 and V is TRBV24-1, with D tentatively TRBD1 (5 bases). The V end lost 4 bases, the J end lost 3 bases, and 14 bases lay between the germline ends. Germline V CDR1 and CDR2: KGHDR, SFDVKD. This CDR3 spans 15 amino acids. The CDR3 coding sequence is TGTGCCACCAGTGACGGAGGCGGGACGGACTATGGCTACACCTTC. Protein product: CATSDGGGTDYGYTF.

The chain has TRBV28 and TRBJ2-7; 9 positions agree with TRBD2. With 3 bases clipped from V and 2 bases from J, the junction kept 17 bases outside the gene matches. Looked up from germline, CDR1 is MDHEN and CDR2 is SYDVKM. The CDR3 totals 19 residues. Written as DNA, the CDR3 is TGTGCCAGCAGTTTCCCCCCCGGCGCGGGAGGGCCTAGCACCTACGAGCAGTACTTC. Amino acid sequence: CASSFPPGAGGPSTYEQYF. The full variable domain, its missing parts supplied by reference TRBV28 and TRBJ2-7, is DVKVTQSSRYLVKRTGEKVFLECVQDMDHENMFWYRQDPGLGLRLIYFSYDVKMKEKGDIPEGYSVSREKKERFSLILESASTNQTSMYLCASSFPPGAGGPSTYEQYFGPGTRLTVT.

In DNA, the CDR3 is TGCAGCGGTTCAGACGGGACATACTCTGGCTACACCTTC. Residues: CSGSDGTYSGYTF. V and J are TRBV29-1 and TRBJ1-2, with D maybe TRBD1 (6 bases). V was shortened by 7 bases and J by 7 bases, with 19 bases between the two germline ends. Germline assignment: CDR1 SQVTM and CDR2 ANQGSEA. This CDR3 contains 13 residues.

V and J are TRBV7-2 and TRBJ2-3, with D possibly being TRBD2 (6 bases). CDR1 and CDR2 (germline): SGHTA, FQGNSA. The CDR3 spans 15 residues. The germline V and J ends were trimmed by 0 bases and 0 bases, with 7 bases remaining between them. The CDR3 here is CASSLAGLSTDTQYF. The CDR3 nucleotides read TGTGCCAGCAGCTTAGCGGGACTGAGCACAGATACGCAGTATTTT.

Comments on this clonotype: A read error may be the cause here, since a much bigger clone is one base away. The chain is built from TRBV5-1 and TRBJ2-3; TRBD1 matches at 8 bases. The V gene's germline CDR1 is SGHRS and CDR2 YFSETQ. CDR3 size: 14 residues. The CDR3 spells CAGSSDRGTDTQYF. The CDR3 DNA is TGCGCCGGCAGCTCGGACAGGGGCACAGATACGCAGTATTTT. The full variable domain, its missing parts supplied by reference TRBV5-1 and TRBJ2-3, is KAGVTQTPRYLIKTRGQQVTLSCSPISGHRSVSWYQQTPGQGLQFLFEYFSETQRNKGNFPGRFSGRQFSNSRSEMNVSTLELGDSALYLCAGSSDRGTDTQYFGPGTRLTVL.

The chain combines TRBV7-6 with TRBJ2-2; no firm D call. V lost 4 bases to trimming and J lost 4 bases, with 7 bases between them. CDR3 size: 13 residues. Germline V gene sequence: CDR1 SGHVS, CDR2 FNYEAQ. In DNA form, the CDR3 reads TGTGCCAGCAGCTCCCCGCTCACCGGGGAGCTGTTTTTT. Its translation: CASSSPLTGELFF.

The J gene is TRBJ1-1, the V gene TRBV24-1; TRBD1 aligns across 8 bases. V was clipped by 12 bases and J by 1 base; unmatched bases: 6. Per germline, CDR1 KGHDR and CDR2 SFDVKD. The length of the CDR3 is 13 residues. In DNA form, the CDR3 reads TGTGCCGCCCAGGGGGCCTGGAACACTGAAGCTTTCTTT. Translating it yields CAAQGAWNTEAFF.

As concerns this clonotype: Just one base apart from a much larger clone, this may be a read error. The V gene is TRBV20-1, the J gene TRBJ1-1, with D possibly TRBD1 on 5 matching bases. The CDR3 extends over 11 amino acids. Germline CDR1 reads DFQATT; CDR2 reads SNEGSKA (reference sequence). The CDR3 region is CGAGGRQGAFF. CDR3 nucleotide sequence: TGCGGTGCTGGAGGGCGGCAGGGAGCTTTCTTT.

Ten or more counts support this clonotype. V usage is TRBV5-1 and J usage is TRBJ1-5; maybe TRBD1 (5 bases). V dropped 0 bases and J dropped 6 bases, with 7 bases sitting between them. Germline V gene lookup returns CDR1 SGHRS and CDR2 YFSETQ. This CDR3 has 13 amino acids. The CDR3 region is CASSLEGSQPQHF. DNA of the CDR3: TGCGCCAGCAGCTTGGAGGGGTCTCAGCCCCAGCATTTT. The full variable domain, in which reference TRBV5-1 and TRBJ1-5 provide the parts outside the CDR3, is KAGVTQTPRYLIKTRGQQVTLSCSPISGHRSVSWYQQTPGQGLQFLFEYFSETQRNKGNFPGRFSGRQFSNSRSEMNVSTLELGDSALYLCASSLEGSQPQHFGDGTRLSIL.

J is TRBJ1-5 and V is TRBV7-2; D gene ambiguous. This CDR3 region has 12 residues. Looked up from germline, CDR1 is SGHTA and CDR2 is FQGNSA. V gave up 4 bases and J gave up 6 bases, with 7 bases separating them. The CDR3 DNA sequence: TGTGCCAGCAGCTCCTTAGGTCAGCCCCAGCATTTT. It translates to CASSSLGQPQHF.

This clonotype was seen a few times. The chain's CDR3 is CASSQDWFSGRDEQFF. CDR3 sequence (DNA): TGTGCCAGCAGCCAAGATTGGTTTAGCGGGAGAGATGAGCAGTTCTTC. The V and J genes are TRBV4-2 and TRBJ2-1, with 9 positions matching TRBD2. The CDR3 has 16 amino acids. The V gene end was trimmed by 0 bases and the J gene end by 8 bases; junction bases not matched to a gene: 8. Germline V CDR1 and CDR2: LGHNA, YNFKEQ.

In this sample, this clonotype turned up a few times. The CDR3 loop reads CASSPGGGGDTGELFF. CDR3 sequence (DNA): TGTGCCAGCAGTCCCGGAGGGGGCGGCGACACCGGGGAGCTGTTTTTT. V is TRBV28 and J is TRBJ2-2; D might be TRBD1 (7 bases). The ends were cut back, 5 bases at V and 3 bases at J, with 16 bases in the middle. This CDR3 comprises 16 residues. CDR1 and CDR2 from the germline V gene are MDHEN and SYDVKM.

Regarding this clonotype: The junction departs from germline at one end; a sequencing error may be responsible. This chain connects TRBV5-1 to TRBJ1-1; no clear D gene. CDR3 length: 12 amino acids. CDR1 and CDR2 from the germline V gene are SGHRS and YFSETQ. The CDR3 region is CASSFGDTEAFF. The CDR3, as DNA: TGCGCCAGCAGCTTCGGAGACACTGAAGCATTCTTT.

As to this clonotype: Compared with germline, one end of the junction differs, possibly owing to a read error. This sequence joins TRBV12-3 or TRBV12-4 and TRBJ1-5; 7 positions agree with TRBD1. The CDR3 extends over 13 amino acids. This chain's CDR3 is CASSLGGVQPLHF. The CDR3 DNA is TGTGCCAGCAGCCTAGGGGGCGTGCAGCCCCTGCATTTT.

This clonotype was counted many times. The V gene is TRBV5-6, the J gene TRBJ1-2; TRBD1 matches at 7 bases. V shed 3 bases and J 5 bases; nucleotides not matched to a gene: 4. The CDR3 totals 13 residues. Germline loops: CDR1 SGHDT, CDR2 YYEEEE. CDR3 DNA sequence: TGTGCCAGCAGCTCGACAGGGCAGTATGGCTACACCTTC. Translating it yields CASSSTGQYGYTF.

The chain links TRBV3-1 to TRBJ1-1; a weak D match, TRBD1 (6 bases). V was cut by 1 base and J by 5 bases, with 11 bases left in between. The CDR3 totals 14 residues. Germline values: CDR1 LGHDT, CDR2 YNNKEL (reference sequence). The CDR3 DNA reads as TGTGCCAGCAGCCAAGGCGGGACAAGGACTGAAGCTTTCTTT. It codes for CASSQGGTRTEAFF.

This clonotype was found a few times. This chain joins TRBV9 and TRBJ2-1; D possibly corresponds to TRBD2 (6 bases). The CDR3 is 16 residues long. Germline CDR1 reads SGDLS; CDR2 reads YYNGEE. Trimming pared 4 bases from V and 0 bases from J, leaving 14 bases between. This CDR3 reads CASSSSGGSSYNEQFF. CDR3 DNA: TGTGCCAGCAGCTCCAGTGGGGGGAGCTCCTACAATGAGCAGTTCTTC.

There are a few counts of this clonotype. The chain couples TRBV2 to TRBJ2-4, with D perhaps being TRBD1 or TRBD2 (5 bases each). Trimming stripped 7 bases from V and 6 bases from J, with 16 bases between. Germline lookup yields CDR1 SNHLY and CDR2 FYNNEI. The CDR3 consists of 14 residues. CDR3 residues: CASTFSGAGNIQYF. CDR3 nucleotide sequence: TGTGCCAGCACCTTCTCCGGGGCCGGAAACATTCAGTACTTC. The full variable domain, rest sourced from reference TRBV2 and TRBJ2-4, is EPEVTQTPSHQVTQMGQEVILRCVPISNHLYFYWYRQILGQKVEFLVSFYNNEISEKSEIFDDQFSVERPDGSNFTLKIRSTKLEDSAMYFCASTFSGAGNIQYFGAGTRLSVL.

A note on this clonotype: This may arise from a read error, as a much more abundant clone is one base away. V usage is TRBV5-1 and J usage is TRBJ2-1; D may be TRBD1 or TRBD2 (6 bases each). CDR1 is SGHRS, CDR2 YFSETQ, per germline. This CDR3 region has 14 residues. CDR3 sequence (DNA): TGCGCCAGCAGCTTGATAGAGGGGGGCAATGTGCAGTTCTTC. This translates into CASSLIEGGNVQFF.

This rearrangement joins TRBV24-1 to TRBJ1-2; the D is unclear. The V gene lost 4 bases and the J gene lost 7 bases, with 6 bases spanning the gap. Germline-derived CDR1 and CDR2 are KGHDR and SFDVKD. The CDR3 consists of 11 residues. The CDR3 sequence: CATSEGSGYTF. Here the CDR3 DNA reads TGTGCCACCAGTGAGGGGAGTGGCTACACCTTC.

Only a few counts were recorded for this clonotype. This chain uses TRBV29-1 with TRBJ2-1; D assignment may be TRBD1 or TRBD2 (6 bases each). The CDR3 has 14 amino acids. Per the germline V gene, CDR1 is SQVTM and CDR2 is ANQGSEA. V was pared by 3 bases and J by 2 bases, with 11 bases between. The CDR3 spells CSVDRGLAYNEQFF. DNA of the CDR3: TGCAGCGTTGACAGGGGACTCGCCTACAATGAGCAGTTCTTC.

This clonotype was detected only a few times. The chain has TRBV29-1 and TRBJ2-1, with TRBD1 as a possible D gene (6 bases). The CDR3 is 12 amino acids. V shed 3 bases and J shed 4 bases, with 7 bases lying between them. Germline V gives CDR1 SQVTM, CDR2 ANQGSEA. DNA for the CDR3: TGCAGCGTTGAGGGGACATACAATGAGCAGTTCTTC. Amino acids: CSVEGTYNEQFF.